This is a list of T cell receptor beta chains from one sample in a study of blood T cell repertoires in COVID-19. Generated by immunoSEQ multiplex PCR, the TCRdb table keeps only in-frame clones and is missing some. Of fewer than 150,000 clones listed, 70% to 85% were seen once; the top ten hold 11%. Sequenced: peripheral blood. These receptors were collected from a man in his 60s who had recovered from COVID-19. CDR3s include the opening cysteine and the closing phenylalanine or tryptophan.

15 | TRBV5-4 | CASSRDRGSGETQYF
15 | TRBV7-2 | CASSRQGATNEKLFF
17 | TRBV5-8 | CASSLLPTGRAKNIQYF
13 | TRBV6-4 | CASSIVRGETQYF
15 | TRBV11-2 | CASSFPGGSRREQYF
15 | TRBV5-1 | CASSLSREVGNEQFF
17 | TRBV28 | CASSQTGGLATNEKLFF
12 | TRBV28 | CASSSRGYGYTF
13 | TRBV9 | CASSLSGQETQYF
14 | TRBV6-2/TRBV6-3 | CASSWDRSSYEQYF
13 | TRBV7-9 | CASSPAGGNTIYF
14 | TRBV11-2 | CASSLYFADNEQFF
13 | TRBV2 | CASMTGQRVGYTF
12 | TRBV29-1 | CSVDGQGNEQYF
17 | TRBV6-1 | CASSERGLARISYEQYF
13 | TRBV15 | CATSRERGEKLFF
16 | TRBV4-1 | CASSQTGFAYNSPLHF
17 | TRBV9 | CASSESSGATYNSPLHF
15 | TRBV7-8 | CASHRASGTQETQYF
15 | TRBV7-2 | CASSPRTGAPGELFF
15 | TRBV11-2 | CASSSYRGSSYGYTF
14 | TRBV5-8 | CASSRGQISYEQYF
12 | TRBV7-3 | CASSFGLGEQFF
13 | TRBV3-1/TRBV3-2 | CASSQEKSQPQHF
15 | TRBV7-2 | CASSPSALSTDTQYF
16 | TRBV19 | CARSDRDGEVNEKLFF
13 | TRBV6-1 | CASSVDRGTEAFF
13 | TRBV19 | CASSSGLSYEQYF
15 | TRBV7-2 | CASSLGQGVRETQYF
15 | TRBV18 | CASSPPTGGSYEQYF
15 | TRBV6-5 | CASSPVGGRNSPLHF
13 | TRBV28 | CASSLTGSYEQYF
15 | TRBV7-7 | CASSYQPGQQETQYF
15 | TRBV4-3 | CASSQANRNTGELFF
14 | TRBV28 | CASSLTGGTDTQYF
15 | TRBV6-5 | CASRRQYTSTDTQYF
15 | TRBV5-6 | CASSSDRANQETQYF
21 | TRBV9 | CASSVDPAGAKSAVSYNEQFF
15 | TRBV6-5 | CASFPGGLLNTEAFF
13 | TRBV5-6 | CASSPTGGETQYF
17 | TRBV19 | CASSKGDTGWGNTEAFF
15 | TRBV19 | CASSIAFSGPYEQYF
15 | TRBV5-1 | CASSLGIPFDQPQHF
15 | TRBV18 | CASSPQISSYNEQFF
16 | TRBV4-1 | CASSQVLAGDRETQYF
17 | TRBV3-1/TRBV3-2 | CASSQTLAGSNTGELFF
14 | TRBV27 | CASRHRDRTYEQYF
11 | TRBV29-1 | CSVGGYNEQFF
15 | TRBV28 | CASSLTGVGANVLTF
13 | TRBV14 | CASSQARGNGYTF
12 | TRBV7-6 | CASSFGTDTQYF
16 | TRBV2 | CASRDREQYSNQPQHF
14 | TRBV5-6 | CASTNGPANYGYTF
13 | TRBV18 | CASSPPGPGLYFF
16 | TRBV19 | CASSNRGLRENTEAFF
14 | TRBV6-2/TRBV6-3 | CASSKGARIQPQHF
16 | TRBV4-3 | CASSQDRTGITYEQYF
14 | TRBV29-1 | CSVVRLAGNYEQYF
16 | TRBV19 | CASSMGNGRDNQPQHF
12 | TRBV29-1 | CSVYDSQETQYF